The 25 T cell receptor beta chains given below trace back to one sample, sequenced in a study of shared clonotypes between healthy human individuals. Assay: immunoSEQ multiplex PCR; the TCRdb copy retains only in-frame clones and omits some. Of some 2,000,000 clones detected, 90% to 96% appear once; the ten largest clones hold around 0.13%. Sequenced input: naive CD4+ T cells sorted from blood. As for subset: CD45RA+ positively selected. The receptors were gathered from a man between 18 and 35 years old in good health.

V is TRBV6-5 and J is TRBJ1-4, with 9 nucleotides matching TRBD1. Unmatched junction bases numbered 3, after V lost 8 bases and J lost 8 bases. This CDR3 region has 12 residues. Looked up from germline, CDR1 is MNHEY and CDR2 is SVGAGI. The CDR3 DNA is TGTGCCAGCCGGGGGACAGGGGAAAAACTGTTTTTT. This gives the protein CASRGTGEKLFF.

This chain uses TRBV5-1 with TRBJ2-2; D perhaps matches TRBD2 (7 bases). Trimming left V 7 bases short and J 2 bases short, with 15 bases between. Germline V gene lookup returns CDR1 SGHRS and CDR2 YFSETQ. The CDR3 covers 15 residues. The DNA of the CDR3 is TGCGCCAGCGAAGGAAGCGGGACAAACACCGGGGAGCTGTTTTTT. Translated: CASEGSGTNTGELFF.

The V call is TRBV30, the J call TRBJ1-6, with TRBD1 identical over 8 bases. The J segment lost 9 bases and the V segment lost 4 bases, leaving 11 bases of the junction unmatched. Germline V gene data show CDR1 as GTSNPN and CDR2 as SVGIG (reference sequence). CDR3 length equals 15 residues. In DNA, the CDR3 is TGTGCCTGGACCCTTACAGGGGGATTGCGTTCACCCCTCCACTTT. Protein: CAWTLTGGLRSPLHF.

The chain carries TRBV9 and TRBJ2-5; a possible D gene is TRBD1 (5 bases). CDR3 length equals 17 residues. The germline gives CDR1 SGDLS, CDR2 YYNGEE. V shed 3 bases and J shed 4 bases, with 22 bases lying between them. The CDR3 coding sequence is TGTGCCAGCAGCGCCTACGACAGCGCTGGGGCCCCAGAGACCCAGTACTTC. Protein sequence: CASSAYDSAGAPETQYF.

The rearrangement links TRBV7-9 to TRBJ2-7; 10 bases are a match to TRBD1. The CDR3 sequence is 16 residues long. Germline-derived CDR1 and CDR2 are SEHNR and FQNEAQ (reference sequence). V shed 4 bases and J 6 bases; nucleotides not matched to a gene: 12. CDR3 in DNA: TGTGCCAGCAGCTCTACGGACAGGGGGTGGATCGGCGAGCAGTACTTC. It encodes CASSSTDRGWIGEQYF.

V and J are TRBV5-1 and TRBJ2-7; D tentatively reads TRBD1 or TRBD2 (5 bases each). V gave up 6 bases and J gave up 2 bases, with 18 bases separating them. The CDR3 loop spans 15 amino acids. CDR1 is SGHRS, CDR2 YFSETQ, per germline. CDR3 coding DNA: TGCGCCAGCAACCCCTGGGGGAAGGGCACCTACGAGCAGTACTTC. Amino acids: CASNPWGKGTYEQYF.

This chain uses TRBV28 with TRBJ2-5; 9 bases match TRBD2. The germline CDR1 and CDR2 sequences are MDHEN and SYDVKM. V lost 1 base and J lost 6; bases outside the gene matches: 3. CDR3 length equals 14 residues. DNA for the CDR3: TGTGCCAGCAGTTTATCAGCGGGGGGTAAGACCCAGTACTTC. This sequence encodes CASSLSAGGKTQYF.

Turning to this clone: Other nucleotide sequences in the sample specify the same CDR3. The chain is built from TRBV18 and TRBJ1-3, with 7 bases identical to TRBD1. The junction had 2 bases not matched to a gene; V was cut back by 0 bases and J by 0 bases. Germline V gene sequence: CDR1 KGHSH, CDR2 LQKENI. The CDR3 contains 16 residues. The CDR3 loop is CASSPPGTASGNTIYF. As DNA, the CDR3 is TGTGCCAGCTCACCACCTGGGACAGCCTCTGGAAACACCATATATTTT.

The gene calls are TRBV28 and TRBJ2-1; TRBD2 matches 9 bases. The CDR3 consists of 18 residues. In germline, CDR1 is MDHEN, CDR2 SYDVKM. V shed 1 base and J 1 base; nucleotides not matched to a gene: 8. CDR3 residues: CASSLYMPSGESYNEQFF. CDR3 coding DNA: TGTGCCAGCAGTTTATATATGCCTAGCGGGGAGTCCTACAATGAGCAGTTCTTC.

The rearrangement uses TRBV11-2 and TRBJ1-2, with D perhaps TRBD1 (6 bases). The CDR3 totals 13 residues. V dropped 5 bases and J dropped 3 bases, with 10 bases sitting between them. Germline CDR1 and CDR2: SGHAT and FQNNGV. This chain's CDR3 is CASSRDTYYGYTF. CDR3 nucleotides: TGTGCCAGCAGCCGGGACACCTACTATGGCTACACCTTC.

The rearrangement joins TRBV6-1 to TRBJ2-3; 7 bases line up with TRBD2. The ends lost 6 bases at V and 2 bases at J; junction bases unmatched: 5. The CDR3 covers 14 residues. Germline CDR1 MNHNS, CDR2 SASEGT. Here the CDR3 reads CASSPGGDTDTQYF. CDR3 in DNA: TGTGCCAGCAGCCCGGGGGGAGACACAGATACGCAGTATTTT.

This clone was seen a single time. The rearrangement uses TRBV11-2 and TRBJ1-2; D possibly corresponds to TRBD1 (5 bases). The CDR3 contains 13 residues. From germline, CDR1 is SGHAT and CDR2 FQNNGV. V lost 4 bases, J lost 4 bases, and 10 bases lay in between. CDR3: CASSSGTAYGYTF. CDR3 in DNA: TGTGCCAGCAGCTCAGGGACGGCCTATGGCTACACCTTC.

DNA of the CDR3: TGCGCCAGCAGCCTCGACAGACAGGGCGGCGAGCAGTACTTC. Protein product: CASSLDRQGGEQYF. The chain joins TRBV5-1 to TRBJ2-7; 7 bases line up with TRBD1. The CDR3 is 14 amino acids. Germline lookup yields CDR1 SGHRS and CDR2 YFSETQ. V lost 4 bases and J lost 6; bases outside the gene matches: 10. Based on the CDR3 plus reference TRBV5-1 and TRBJ2-7, the full variable domain is KAGVTQTPRYLIKTRGQQVTLSCSPISGHRSVSWYQQTPGQGLQFLFEYFSETQRNKGNFPGRFSGRQFSNSRSEMNVSTLELGDSALYLCASSLDRQGGEQYFGPGTRLTVT.

This clone was detected a few times. The rearrangement links TRBV19 to TRBJ2-1, with D perhaps TRBD2 (5 bases). Germline CDR1 LNHDA, CDR2 SQIVND (reference sequence). CDR3 size: 15 residues. Trimming stripped 0 bases from V and 1 base from J, with 7 bases between. The CDR3 region has the DNA TGTGCCAGTAGTATAGAGCGGGTTTCCTACAATGAGCAGTTCTTC. Translating gives CASSIERVSYNEQFF.

The chain uses TRBV5-1 and TRBJ2-3; D might be TRBD1 (6 bases). V lost 4 bases, J lost 2 bases, and 20 bases lay in between. Germline CDR1 reads SGHRS; CDR2 reads YFSETQ. CDR3 length equals 17 residues. CDR3 DNA sequence: TGCGCCAGCAGCAGACGTTCGGGACAACTCTCCACAGATACGCAGTATTTT. Amino acid sequence: CASSRRSGQLSTDTQYF.

The chain employs TRBV6-5 and TRBJ1-2; 9 nucleotides agree with TRBD1. The V gene end was trimmed by 5 bases and the J gene end by 8 bases; junction bases not matched to a gene: 9. Germline V gives CDR1 MNHEY, CDR2 SVGAGI. The CDR3 has 14 amino acids. The CDR3 region is CASSPPGQGNGYTF. Written as DNA, the CDR3 is TGTGCCAGCAGTCCTCCGGGACAGGGAAACGGCTACACCTTC.

The chain has TRBV30 and TRBJ1-1; D call uncertain. Germline V lookup: CDR1 GTSNPN, CDR2 SVGIG (reference sequence). V gave up 4 bases and J gave up 2 bases, with 11 bases separating them. The CDR3 loop spans 13 amino acids. The CDR3 nucleotides are TGTGCCTGGAATAAGGACGGTAACACTGAAGCTTTCTTT. Translation: CAWNKDGNTEAFF.

The chain carries TRBV19 and TRBJ2-4, with TRBD1 as a possible D gene (5 bases). CDR3 length: 16 residues. Germline CDR1 is LNHDA and CDR2 is SQIVND (reference sequence). V was pared by 4 bases and J by 1 base, with 14 bases between. As DNA, the CDR3 is TGTGCCAGTAGTACCCCGCCAGGGTCGGCCAAAAACATTCAGTACTTC. It codes for CASSTPPGSAKNIQYF. Full variable domain (remainder filled in from reference TRBV19 and TRBJ2-4): DGGITQSPKYLFRKEGQNVTLSCEQNLNHDAMYWYRQDPGQGLRLIYYSQIVNDFQKGDIAEGYSVSREKKESFPLTVTSAQKNPTAFYLCASSTPPGSAKNIQYFGAGTRLSVL.

The CDR3 DNA reads as TGTGCCAGCAGCCAGACAGGGAAAGCCAAAAACATTCAGTACTTC. This translates into CASSQTGKAKNIQYF. V and J are TRBV14 and TRBJ2-4, with 7 positions matching TRBD1. Germline-derived CDR1 and CDR2 are SGHDN and FVKESK. The CDR3 is made up of 15 amino acids. The trim removed 3 bases at V and 0 bases at J, leaving 2 bases unmatched.

The chain has TRBV5-1 and TRBJ1-1, with a possible D match to TRBD1 (5 bases). In germline, CDR1 is SGHRS, CDR2 YFSETQ. This CDR3 region has 15 residues. V was pared by 5 bases and J by 6 bases, with 20 bases between. The CDR3 here is CASSPTVRGRAEAFF. CDR3 nucleotides: TGCGCCAGCAGTCCGACAGTCCGGGGCAGGGCTGAAGCTTTCTTT.

The chain combines TRBV5-6 with TRBJ2-5, with D maybe TRBD2 (6 bases). Trimming left V 0 bases short and J 5 bases short, with 8 bases between. Germline CDR1 is SGHDT and CDR2 is YYEEEE. This CDR3 comprises 13 residues. CDR3 sequence reads: CASSLEGRETQYF. In nucleotides, the CDR3 is TGTGCCAGCAGCTTGGAAGGGAGGGAGACCCAGTACTTC.

This chain connects TRBV6-5 to TRBJ2-4, with D perhaps being TRBD1 or TRBD2 (5 bases each). Germline V lookup: CDR1 MNHEY, CDR2 SVGAGI. The CDR3 has 14 amino acids. With 8 bases removed from V and 8 bases from J, the gap between germline ends came to 19 bases. The CDR3 region is CASSRGRVWDIQYF. The CDR3 nucleotides are TGTGCCAGCTCCCGGGGCAGGGTATGGGACATTCAGTACTTC.

The rearrangement links TRBV4-2 to TRBJ2-7; a possible D gene is TRBD1 (5 bases). This CDR3 has 15 residues. V was clipped by 3 bases and J by 5 bases, with 17 bases between them. Germline CDR1 reads LGHNA; CDR2 reads YNFKEQ. CDR3 sequence reads: CASSQPTGSGNEQYF. For the CDR3, the DNA is TGTGCCAGCAGCCAGCCTACAGGATCTGGGAACGAGCAGTACTTC.

This clone was seen just once. The genes are TRBV30 and TRBJ1-5; D not resolved. The CDR3 is made up of 12 amino acids. Trimming shortened V by 1 base and J by 7 bases, and 8 bases separated the two germline ends. Germline CDR1 is GTSNPN and CDR2 is SVGIG (reference sequence). This CDR3 reads CAWSAHRQPQHF. CDR3 DNA: TGTGCCTGGAGTGCCCATCGACAGCCCCAGCATTTT.

This chain uses TRBV27 with TRBJ2-3, with D tentatively TRBD2 (6 bases). From germline, CDR1 is MNHEY and CDR2 SMNVEV (reference sequence). V lost 6 bases and J lost 2, with 21 bases in between. This CDR3 has 17 amino acids. The CDR3 region has the DNA TGTGCCAGCAGACCACGGGGACTTCCTGGGATCACAGATACGCAGTATTTT. It codes for CASRPRGLPGITDTQYF.